This record looks at one TCR beta chain sequence and its context. This clonotype was counted a few times. The antigen it binds to is not known. No base quality information exists; no much larger clone differs at one position. This record belongs to a study of human T cells and chemical hapten exposure (dated by TCRdb to 2020 to 2023). With respect to the entire study: For sensitization, 2% DPC in acetone was applied to a roughly 2 cm by roughly 2 cm area of upper inner arm skin. Weekly therapeutic DPC doses were additionally applied to the scalp of patients throughout the roughly 24-week study period. Patch testing on the upper back used Finn chambers containing 0.01% DPC, with scoring done after 6 days according to International Contact Dermatitis Research Group standards. The mostly female patient cohort included alopecia areata with under or over 50% scalp involvement, alopecia totalis and alopecia universalis. Libraries were combined into a pool for sequencing, and differences in TCR yield between samples came mainly from small differences in library volumes within the pool. The study tracked peripheral blood TCR repertoire changes in vivo during primary and secondary sensitization to the hapten diphenylcyclopropenone (DPC) in alopecia patients. Patient blood was sampled pre-sensitization (week 0) and at 2, 6 and about 24 weeks after DPC sensitization. Nearly 30 alopecia patients gave blood for TCR sequencing at one to four time points (pre-sensitization, 2, 6 and 24 weeks). What the authors observed across the whole study: After repeated subsampling, changes were observed in the strength of the expansion versus patch-test correlation and in the threshold at which the correlation became significant. A positive correlation was found between the number of PT1 expanded TCRs and patch test score, with significance reached at thresholds 8, 16 and 32 but not 4. Significantly more large CDR3 similarity clusters were formed by expanded TCRs than by pre-sensitization or healthy control sets, consistent with antigen-driven responses. No change with DPC sensitization was found in the number of TCRs above 1 in 1000 frequency, and no evidence of global repertoire structure alterations was found. Alopecia, a presumed autoimmune disease, was present in all patients, so the immune response of the patients might differ from that of healthy individuals.

The V and J ends are trimmed by 5 bases and 3 bases, leaving 11 bases between them. From the cysteine up to the phenylalanine, the CDR3 has a length of 15 residues. Just the 45-base CDR3 DNA is kept, in frame starting at base 1. Sample time point, as interpreted from the label and publication: pre-sensitization, week 0. The intended sense of this specimen's treatment or condition label: therapeutic diphenylcyclopropenone sensitization with weekly scalp DPC. Blood at each patch-test visit was drawn before the patch test was applied. Patients were considered eligible if aged 18 to 70, diagnosed with alopecia and deemed suitable for DPC therapy, and patients were excluded if pregnant. Unfractionated whole blood was collected in Tempus Blood RNA tubes, and total RNA was extracted from that blood. Receptor amplification or capture employed RACE. TCRdb shows the sequencer as NextSeq 500. Library preparation attached unique molecular identifiers to individual cDNA molecules for quantitative, reproducible TCR counting. Both TCR alpha and TCR beta chains were sequenced from each blood RNA sample. The paper's processing steps were these. A median of around 96,000 TCRs per sample was observed, with a range of roughly 23,224 to 700,000. The Decombinator software suite was used to annotate V, J and CDR3 in the TCR reads. For the PS versus PT1 abundance plots, all samples were subsampled to the same number of TCRs (28,000). TCRs were defined as expanded if absent before sensitization and observed at least eight times at the 2-week time point. In TCRdb, the public reads were trimmed at Q25 with fastp and aligned with MiXCR, with productive beta chains retained. Rows are combined by CDR3 protein, so each entry shows the most common genes and DNA. The V and J calls were not made by the authors but by TCRdb's processing. The sample table lists some 400,000 distinct CDR3 sequences, 5.1% of them with a count of one. The biggest ten clones account for 2% to 3% of the sample.

This receptor chain uses TRBV12-3 or TRBV12-4 and TRBJ1-6; TRBD1 is perhaps the D gene, given 5 matching bases. The sequencing here drew on whole blood, taken in connection with sensitization to the hapten diphenylcyclopropenone (DPC). This clonotype originated in a woman between 45 and 65 years old with alopecia areata. Some clones in this sample may be carry-over from other donors' samples. Here the CDR3 is given as CASSPGRDYNSPLHF. The nucleotides read TGTGCCAGCAGTCCGGGACGCGACTATAATTCACCCCTCCACTTT.